This T cell receptor (beta chain) was profiled in a study of control samples from healthy donors and cancer patients. Trimming took 4 bases from V and 4 from J, leaving 8 bases between them. The CDR3 is made up of 13 amino acids. Germline lookup yields CDR1 MDHEN and CDR2 SYDVKM. The repertoire was sequenced with immunoSEQ multiplex PCR; TCRdb's copy has only in-frame clones and lacks some. The table has 150,000 to 180,000 clones, 94% seen once. V gene TRBV28 combines with J gene TRBJ1-5; D is unclear. Sequencing was performed on blood. The TCR sequence derives from a middle-aged man in good health. CDR3 sequence reads: CASSSRWNQPQHF. The CDR3 DNA reads TGTGCCAGCAGTTCACGGTGGAATCAGCCCCAGCATTTT.